A selection of T cell receptor beta chains follows, all from one sample in a study of T cell responses to AZD1222 COVID-19 vaccine. Only in-frame clones appear in the TCRdb table, and some are missing; sequencing was by immunoSEQ multiplex PCR. The sample holds approximately 130,000 clones, 70% to 90% seen once. Specimen: peripheral blood, collected 28 days after the second AZD1222 dose. These receptors were obtained from an adult who received the AZD1222 COVID-19 vaccine. Each CDR3 is given with its conserved first and last residue. D genes are given only for firm matches. Size tells how often a clone was seen (once, few, many) or the class of an expanded clone, and some rows leave it out.

cdr3_nt,cdr3_aa,cdr3_length,v_call,j_call,clone_size,d_call
TGCGCCAGCAGAGCGACAGATAACACCGGGGAGCTGTTTTTT,CASRATDNTGELFF,14,TRBV10-2,TRBJ2-2,-,-
TGCGCCAGCAGTGAGTCGGGGAGAGGCTCTGGAAACACCATATATTTT,CASSESGRGSGNTIYF,16,TRBV10-2,TRBJ1-3,-,-
TGTGCCAGTAGTCGGGGGAGTGAAAAACTGTTTTTT,CASSRGSEKLFF,12,TRBV19,TRBJ1-4,-,-
TGTGCCAGCAGCTTAGTGGCCGGGGTAAACACCGGGGAGCTGTTTTTT,CASSLVAGVNTGELFF,16,TRBV7-2,TRBJ2-2,-,-
TGTGCCTGGGATGTGACTTCGGGTGAGCAGTTCTTC,CAWDVTSGEQFF,12,TRBV30,TRBJ2-1,-,-
TGTGCCACCAGCAGGTCAATCGGAGATACGCAGTATTTT,CATSRSIGDTQYF,13,TRBV15,TRBJ2-3,-,-
TGTGCCAGCTCACCAGGTGTGAGTAGGGGCTACGAGCAGTACTTC,CASSPGVSRGYEQYF,15,TRBV18,TRBJ2-7,-,-
TGTGCCAGCAGCCGGGACAGTATTACGTATGGCTACACCTTC,CASSRDSITYGYTF,14,TRBV5-4,TRBJ1-2,-,TRBD1
TGCGCCAGCAGCTTGGTCGCCGGGGGTCCAGATACGCAGTATTTT,CASSLVAGGPDTQYF,15,TRBV5-1,TRBJ2-3,once,-
TGTGCCAGCAGACCGATCCTGGGGAGTTCAAAGGAGCAGTACTTC,CASRPILGSSKEQYF,15,TRBV28,TRBJ2-7,-,-
TGTGCCAGCAGCTTAGAGTCTTTTTACAGGCGGAATCAGCCCCAGCATTTT,CASSLESFYRRNQPQHF,17,TRBV7-8,TRBJ1-5,-,-
TGTGCCAGCAGCTTGGGGGGAACGTTTAATGAAAAACTGTTTTTT,CASSLGGTFNEKLFF,15,TRBV5-4,TRBJ1-4,-,-
TGTGCCAGCAGCTTGGACGTGGGTTTAAGCGGCAATCAGCCCCAGCATTTT,CASSLDVGLSGNQPQHF,17,TRBV5-8,TRBJ1-5,-,-
TGTGCCTGCTCCAGGGGGCTGTATTCGGGCTATGGCTACACCTTC,CACSRGLYSGYGYTF,15,TRBV30,TRBJ1-2,-,TRBD1
TGTGCCAGCAGGGGACAGGGGGCTTGGGGCTACACCTTC,CASRGQGAWGYTF,13,TRBV12-3/TRBV12-4,TRBJ1-2,-,TRBD1
TGTGCCAGCAGACTCCAGGGCGGTATTCAGTACTTC,CASRLQGGIQYF,12,TRBV5-5,TRBJ2-4,-,-
TGTGCCAGCGGGCGGGGACAGTACACCGGGGAGCTGTTTTTT,CASGRGQYTGELFF,14,TRBV6-5,TRBJ2-2,-,-
TGTGCCAGCAGCCAAGGGGACAGGCAGTTTGGGACTGAAGCTTTCTTT,CASSQGDRQFGTEAFF,16,TRBV4-2,TRBJ1-1,-,TRBD1
TGCGCCAGCAGCCCATACTTACAGGAAAGCTCCTACGAGCAGTACTTC,CASSPYLQESSYEQYF,16,TRBV4-1,TRBJ2-7,-,-
TGCGCCAGCAGCTTGCGGGCGGCCGGAACGGGCTATGGCTACACCTTC,CASSLRAAGTGYGYTF,16,TRBV5-1,TRBJ1-2,few,-
TGTGCCAGCAGCCAAGGGGTCCGGGCGGACTATGGCTACACCTTC,CASSQGVRADYGYTF,15,TRBV3-1/TRBV3-2,TRBJ1-2,-,-
TGTGCCAGCAGTGAATCCGCAGGTTCATCTGAAAAACTGTTTTTT,CASSESAGSSEKLFF,15,TRBV6-1,TRBJ1-4,-,-
TGTGCCAGCTCATCTTGGGACAGGGCCATGAGTGGCTACACCTTC,CASSSWDRAMSGYTF,15,TRBV18,TRBJ1-2,-,TRBD1
TGTGCCACCAGTGACCCGAATAGAAACACTGAAGCTTTCTTT,CATSDPNRNTEAFF,14,TRBV24-1,TRBJ1-1,once,-
TGTGCCAGCAGCTTGGAGCGGGGGGGCCCCGATACGCAGTATTTT,CASSLERGGPDTQYF,15,TRBV7-2,TRBJ2-3,once,TRBD2
TGTGCCAGCAGTTGGACAGTAAGACAAGAGACCCAGTACTTC,CASSWTVRQETQYF,14,TRBV6-5,TRBJ2-5,-,-
TGTGCCAGTTCAGACAGAGATGGCTACACCTTC,CASSDRDGYTF,11,TRBV19,TRBJ1-2,-,-
TGTGCCAGCAGCCCGGGACGGTATACGCAGTATTTT,CASSPGRYTQYF,12,TRBV3-1/TRBV3-2,TRBJ2-3,-,-
TGTGCCAGCAGTTACGCTAGCGGGGGGAAAGAGACCCAGTACTTC,CASSYASGGKETQYF,15,TRBV6-6,TRBJ2-5,-,TRBD2
TGTGCCGTGACTAGCCAGGGCCAGGGGCCCCAGCATTTT,CAVTSQGQGPQHF,13,TRBV12-3/TRBV12-4,TRBJ1-5,-,-
TGCGCCAGCAGCTTGGAGAGGGGGCGGACTGAAGCTTTCTTT,CASSLERGRTEAFF,14,TRBV5-1,TRBJ1-1,-,TRBD1
TGTGCCACCAGCAGAGCGGGACAGGGAGGGAGACAGCCCCAGCATTTT,CATSRAGQGGRQPQHF,16,TRBV15,TRBJ1-5,-,TRBD1
TGTGCCAGAGATAGACAGGGAATGGGTTACGAGCAGTACTTC,CARDRQGMGYEQYF,14,TRBV5-4,TRBJ2-7,-,TRBD1
TGTGCCAGCAGGCAGACAGAAAATGAAAAACTGTTTTTT,CASRQTENEKLFF,13,TRBV2,TRBJ1-4,-,-
TGTGCCAGCAGATCTGGGGGGGTTAGCACAGATACGCAGTATTTT,CASRSGGVSTDTQYF,15,TRBV7-2,TRBJ2-3,-,TRBD2
TGCGCCAGCAGCCCGGACGGGGGCTACGAGCAGTACTTC,CASSPDGGYEQYF,13,TRBV5-1,TRBJ2-7,once,-
TGTGCCAGCAGCCCGCCCCTTCAGCCCCAGCATTTT,CASSPPLQPQHF,12,TRBV7-8,TRBJ1-5,once,-
TGTGCCAGCAGGTCAGGTGGTGGGACTGAAGCTTTCTTT,CASRSGGGTEAFF,13,TRBV12-3/TRBV12-4,TRBJ1-1,-,-
TGTGCCAGCAGCTTAGGGGGGGGCACTGGAAACACCATATATTTT,CASSLGGGTGNTIYF,15,TRBV11-2,TRBJ1-3,-,-
TGTGCCTGGAGTGCTGGACAGGGCGGTCAGCCCCAGCATTTT,CAWSAGQGGQPQHF,14,TRBV30,TRBJ1-5,-,TRBD1
TGTGCCAGCAGCCGGGGAGGGCAGGGGAAGGCTGAAGCTTTCTTT,CASSRGGQGKAEAFF,15,TRBV14,TRBJ1-1,-,-
TGCGCCAGCAGCCCGGGGACCTGGGACTATGGCTACACCTTC,CASSPGTWDYGYTF,14,TRBV5-1,TRBJ1-2,-,-
TGTGCCAGCAGCCCCGTTTTTGACGGGGGGACGAACACCGGGGAGCTGTTTTTT,CASSPVFDGGTNTGELFF,18,TRBV3-1/TRBV3-2,TRBJ2-2,-,TRBD2
TGTGCCAGCAGTGCGAGTAATTCACCCCTCCACTTT,CASSASNSPLHF,12,TRBV6-1,TRBJ1-6,once,-